What follows describes a single T cell receptor (beta chain). In germline, CDR1 is SQVTM, CDR2 ANQGSEA. This CDR3 comprises 16 residues. V gave up 1 base and J gave up 1 base; unmatched junction bases: 5. This entry belongs to a study of CD8 T cells in Susac syndrome. Random hexamers were used to reverse transcribe 0.5 to 1 ug of RNA. Across 54 Vbeta and 13 Jbeta, immunoSEQ multiplex PCR amplified TCR beta CDR3. Using its own MiXCR run on the immunoSEQ multiplex PCR reads, TCRdb lists one record per CDR3 protein. This table holds some 190,000 distinct CDR3 sequences, 90% to 97% found once. The T cells that were sequenced for TCR beta were CD8+ and CD4+ cells from blood. Negative isolation yielded the CD8+ and CD4+ T cells, while FACS enriched the TEMRA cells.

The V call is TRBV29-1, the J call TRBJ2-2; 8 bases align to TRBD2. This TCR was sampled from a human donor with multiple sclerosis. Source material: CD4+ T cells from PBMCs. The CDR3 is CSVEGVAGLNTGELFF. The CDR3 bases are TGCAGCGTTGAAGGTGTAGCGGGGTTGAACACCGGGGAGCTGTTTTTT.